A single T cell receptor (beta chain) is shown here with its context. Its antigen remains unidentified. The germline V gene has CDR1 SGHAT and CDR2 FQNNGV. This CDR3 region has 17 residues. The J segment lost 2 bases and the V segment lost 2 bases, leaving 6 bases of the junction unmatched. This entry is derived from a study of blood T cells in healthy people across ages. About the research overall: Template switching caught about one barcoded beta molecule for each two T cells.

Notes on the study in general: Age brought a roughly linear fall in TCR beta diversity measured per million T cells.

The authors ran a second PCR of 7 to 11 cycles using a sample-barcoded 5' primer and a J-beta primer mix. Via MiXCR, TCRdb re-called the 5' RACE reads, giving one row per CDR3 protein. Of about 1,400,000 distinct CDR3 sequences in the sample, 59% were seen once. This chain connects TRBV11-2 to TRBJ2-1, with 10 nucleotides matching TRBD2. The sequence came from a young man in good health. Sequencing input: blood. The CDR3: CASSLSPAGGPYNEQFF. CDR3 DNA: TGTGCCAGCAGCTTATCCCCAGCGGGAGGGCCCTACAATGAGCAGTTCTTC.